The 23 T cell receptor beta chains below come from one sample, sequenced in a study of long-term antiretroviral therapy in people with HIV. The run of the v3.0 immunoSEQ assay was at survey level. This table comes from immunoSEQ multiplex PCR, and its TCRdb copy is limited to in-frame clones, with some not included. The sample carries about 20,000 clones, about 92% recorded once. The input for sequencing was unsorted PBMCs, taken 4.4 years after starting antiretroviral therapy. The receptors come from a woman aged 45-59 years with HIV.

The CDR3 loop is CASSVEAGIQPQHF. CDR3 DNA sequence: TGTGCCAGCAGCGTAGAGGCGGGGATTCAGCCCCAGCATTTT. The J gene is TRBJ1-5, the V gene TRBV9; D unresolved. Germline CDR1 SGDLS, CDR2 YYNGEE. There are 14 residues in the CDR3. Trimming pared 0 bases from V and 6 bases from J, leaving 10 bases between.

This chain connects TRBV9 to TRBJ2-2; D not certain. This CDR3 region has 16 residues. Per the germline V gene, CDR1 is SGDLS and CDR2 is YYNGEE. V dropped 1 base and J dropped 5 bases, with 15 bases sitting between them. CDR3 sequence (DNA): TGTGCCAGCAGCGTATCCCTTGATAGACGAACCGGGGAGCTGTTTTTT. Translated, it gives CASSVSLDRRTGELFF.

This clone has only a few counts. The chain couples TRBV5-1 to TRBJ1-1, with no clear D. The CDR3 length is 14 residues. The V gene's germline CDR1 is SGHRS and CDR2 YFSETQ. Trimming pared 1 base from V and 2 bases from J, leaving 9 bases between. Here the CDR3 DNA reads TGCGCCAGCAGCTTGTCTGGATCCAACACTGAAGCTTTCTTT. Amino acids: CASSLSGSNTEAFF.

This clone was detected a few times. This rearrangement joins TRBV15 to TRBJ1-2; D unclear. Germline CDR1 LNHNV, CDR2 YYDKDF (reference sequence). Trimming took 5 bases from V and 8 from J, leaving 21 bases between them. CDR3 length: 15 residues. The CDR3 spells CATSLDGSGLWGYTF. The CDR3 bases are TGTGCCACCAGCCTTGACGGCTCCGGTCTGTGGGGCTACACCTTC.

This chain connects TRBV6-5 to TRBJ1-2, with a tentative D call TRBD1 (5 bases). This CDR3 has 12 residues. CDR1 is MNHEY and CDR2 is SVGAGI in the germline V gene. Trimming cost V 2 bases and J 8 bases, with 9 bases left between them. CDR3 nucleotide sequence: TGTGCCAGCAGTTACGGGGGGGAGGGCTACACCTTC. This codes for CASSYGGEGYTF.

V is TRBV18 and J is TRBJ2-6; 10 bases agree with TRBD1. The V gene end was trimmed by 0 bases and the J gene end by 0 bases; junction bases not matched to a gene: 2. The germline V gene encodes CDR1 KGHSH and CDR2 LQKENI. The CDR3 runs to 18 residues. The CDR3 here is CASSPPGQGLSGANVLTF. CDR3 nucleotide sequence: TGTGCCAGCTCACCACCGGGACAGGGGCTCTCTGGGGCCAACGTCCTGACTTTC.

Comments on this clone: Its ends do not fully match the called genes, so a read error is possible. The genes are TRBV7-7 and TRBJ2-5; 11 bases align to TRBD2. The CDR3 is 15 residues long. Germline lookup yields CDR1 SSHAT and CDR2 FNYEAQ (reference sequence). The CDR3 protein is CASSSAGTSGETQYF. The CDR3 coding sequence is TGTGCTAGCAGCAGCGCCGGGACTAGCGGCGAGACCCAGTACTTC.

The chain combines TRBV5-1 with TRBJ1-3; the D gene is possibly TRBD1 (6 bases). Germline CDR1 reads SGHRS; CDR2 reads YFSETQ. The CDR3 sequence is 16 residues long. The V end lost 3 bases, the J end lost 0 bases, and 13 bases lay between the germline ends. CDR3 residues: CASSYVTGLSGNTIYF. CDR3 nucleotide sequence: TGCGCCAGCAGCTACGTGACAGGCCTCTCTGGAAACACCATATATTTT.

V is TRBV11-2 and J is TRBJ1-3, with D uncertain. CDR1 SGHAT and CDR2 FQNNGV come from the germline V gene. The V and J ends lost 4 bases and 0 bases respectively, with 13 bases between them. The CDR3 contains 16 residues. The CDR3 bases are TGTGCCAGCAGCTCGGGCCTTTCTTACTCTGGAAACACCATATATTTT. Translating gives CASSSGLSYSGNTIYF. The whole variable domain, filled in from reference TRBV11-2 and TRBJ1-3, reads EAGVAQSPRYKIIEKRQSVAFWCNPISGHATLYWYQQILGQGPKLLIQFQNNGVVDDSQLPKDRFSAERLKGVDSTLKIQPAKLEDSAVYLCASSSGLSYSGNTIYFGEGSWLTVV.

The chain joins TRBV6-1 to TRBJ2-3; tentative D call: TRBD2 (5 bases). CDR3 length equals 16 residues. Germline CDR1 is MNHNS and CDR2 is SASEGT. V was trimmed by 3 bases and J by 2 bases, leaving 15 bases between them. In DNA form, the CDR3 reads TGTGCCAGCAGTGATACCCGTGGGAGCCTCACAGATACGCAGTATTTT. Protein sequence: CASSDTRGSLTDTQYF.

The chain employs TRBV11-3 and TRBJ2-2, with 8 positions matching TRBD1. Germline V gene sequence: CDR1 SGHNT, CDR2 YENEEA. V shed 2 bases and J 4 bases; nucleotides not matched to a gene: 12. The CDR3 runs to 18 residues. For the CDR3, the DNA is TGTGCCAGCAGCTTACTCAGGACAGGGTTTCGGGGCACCGGGGAGCTGTTTTTT. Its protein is CASSLLRTGFRGTGELFF.

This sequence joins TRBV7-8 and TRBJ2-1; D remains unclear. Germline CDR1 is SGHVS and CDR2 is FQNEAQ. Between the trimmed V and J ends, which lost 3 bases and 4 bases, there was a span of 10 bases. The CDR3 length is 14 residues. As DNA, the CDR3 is TGTGCCAGCAGCTTGAGCATGGGTTACAATGAGCAGTTCTTC. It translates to CASSLSMGYNEQFF.

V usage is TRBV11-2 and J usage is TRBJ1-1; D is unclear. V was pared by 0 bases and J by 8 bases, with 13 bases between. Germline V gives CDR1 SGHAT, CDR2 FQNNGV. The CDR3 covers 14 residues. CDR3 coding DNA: TGTGCCAGCAGCTTAGAATCGGTGGCTCCAGAAGCTTTCTTT. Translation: CASSLESVAPEAFF.

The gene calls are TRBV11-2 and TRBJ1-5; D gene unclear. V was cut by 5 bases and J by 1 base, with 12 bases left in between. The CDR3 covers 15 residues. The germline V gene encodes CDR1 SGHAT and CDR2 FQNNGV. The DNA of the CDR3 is TGTGCCAGCAGCGAAGCGGGGTCCAGCAATCAGCCCCAGCATTTT. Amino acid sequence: CASSEAGSSNQPQHF.

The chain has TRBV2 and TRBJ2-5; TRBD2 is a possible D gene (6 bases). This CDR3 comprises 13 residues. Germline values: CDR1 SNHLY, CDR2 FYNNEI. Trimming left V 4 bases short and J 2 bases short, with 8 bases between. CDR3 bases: TGTGCCAGCAGTGTCGGGAGACAAGAGACCCAGTACTTC. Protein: CASSVGRQETQYF.

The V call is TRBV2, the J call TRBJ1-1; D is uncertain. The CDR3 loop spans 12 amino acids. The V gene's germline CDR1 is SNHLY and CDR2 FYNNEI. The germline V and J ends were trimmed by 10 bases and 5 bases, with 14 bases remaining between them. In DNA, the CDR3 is TGTGCCACCGCGAGGGTTCGGACTGAAGCTTTCTTT. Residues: CATARVRTEAFF.

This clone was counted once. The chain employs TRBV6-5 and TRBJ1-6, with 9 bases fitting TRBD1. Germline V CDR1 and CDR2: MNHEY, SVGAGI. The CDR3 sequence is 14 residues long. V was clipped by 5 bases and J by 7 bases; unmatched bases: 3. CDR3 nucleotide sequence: TGTGCCAGCAGTGACAGGGGGACCAATTCACCCCTCCACTTT. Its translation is CASSDRGTNSPLHF.

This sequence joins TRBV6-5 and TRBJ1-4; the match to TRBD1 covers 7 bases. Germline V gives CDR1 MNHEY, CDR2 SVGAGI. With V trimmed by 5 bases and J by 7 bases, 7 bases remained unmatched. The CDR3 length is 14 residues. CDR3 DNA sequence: TGTGCCAGCAGTATAACAGGGGAGACTGAAAAACTGTTTTTT. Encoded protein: CASSITGETEKLFF.

The CDR3 bases are TGTGCCACCCAAAAAGCCCAGGGTACGCAGTATTTT. It is translated as CATQKAQGTQYF. The chain links TRBV6-1 to TRBJ2-3; D perhaps matches TRBD1 (5 bases). V gave up 10 bases and J gave up 8 bases, with 16 bases separating them. The CDR3 has 12 residues. Germline V lookup: CDR1 MNHNS, CDR2 SASEGT.

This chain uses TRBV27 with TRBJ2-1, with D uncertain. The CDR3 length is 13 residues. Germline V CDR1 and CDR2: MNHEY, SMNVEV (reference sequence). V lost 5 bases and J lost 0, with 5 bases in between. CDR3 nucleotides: TGTGCCAGCAGTAGGGACTCCTACAATGAGCAGTTCTTC. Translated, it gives CASSRDSYNEQFF.

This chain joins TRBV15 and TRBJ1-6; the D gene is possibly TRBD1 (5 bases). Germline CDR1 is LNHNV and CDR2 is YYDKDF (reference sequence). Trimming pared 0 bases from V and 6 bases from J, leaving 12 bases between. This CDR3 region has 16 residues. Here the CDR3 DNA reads TGTGCCACCAGCAGAGATCTGGCAGGGACTAATTCACCCCTCCACTTT. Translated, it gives CATSRDLAGTNSPLHF.

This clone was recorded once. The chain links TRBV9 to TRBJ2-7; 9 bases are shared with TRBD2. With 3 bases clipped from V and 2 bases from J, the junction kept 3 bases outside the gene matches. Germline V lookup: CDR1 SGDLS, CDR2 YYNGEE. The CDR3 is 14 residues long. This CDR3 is CASSGSGGAYEQYF. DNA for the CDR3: TGTGCCAGCAGCGGTAGCGGGGGAGCCTACGAGCAGTACTTC.

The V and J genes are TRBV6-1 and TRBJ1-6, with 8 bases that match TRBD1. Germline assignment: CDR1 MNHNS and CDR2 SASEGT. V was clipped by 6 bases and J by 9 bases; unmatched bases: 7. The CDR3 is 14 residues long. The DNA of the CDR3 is TGTGCCAGCAGAGCAGGGGGCTCGATTTCACCCCTCCACTTT. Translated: CASRAGGSISPLHF.